This T cell receptor (beta chain) was captured in a study of cytomegalovirus exposure and HLA in healthy donors. Study-level findings and limits: The study recorded 164 TCR beta chains that were cytomegalovirus-associated.

TCRdb's copy holds only in-frame clones and misses some; the assay was immunoSEQ multiplex PCR. Of roughly 130,000 clones listed, about 90% are singletons. Worth noting for this clone: Antigen specificity is unknown.

From germline, CDR1 is KGHSH and CDR2 LQKENI. The CDR3 is made up of 16 amino acids. Trimming removed 2 bases from V and 9 bases from J; junction bases left unmatched: 12. The receptor comes from a man aged 18 to 30 in good health and CMV-seronegative. Sequencing was carried out using PBMCs. This rearrangement joins TRBV18 to TRBJ2-2, with 7 bases identical to TRBD2. CDR3 nucleotide sequence: TGTGCCAGCTCACCAGATCCGGCGGGAGTGTATCGGGAGCTGTTTTTT. Translated, it gives CASSPDPAGVYRELFF.